Shown below are 9 T cell receptor beta chains from a single sample sequenced in a study of monozygotic twins with inflammatory bowel disease. TCRdb processed the 5' RACE reads again and assigns one entry to each CDR3 protein, with no DNA. The sample includes 150,000 to 200,000 distinct CDR3 sequences. Input material: blood. The origin of the receptors is a human donor with ulcerative colitis or Crohn's disease, or a healthy co-twin of an affected twin (not recorded which).

The chain uses TRBV5-1 and TRBJ1-4; TCRdb names TRBD1, which stays unverified in the absence of DNA. Germline values: CDR1 SGHRS, CDR2 YFSETQ. The CDR3 consists of 14 residues. This chain's CDR3 is CASSYGGGFEKLFF.

The chain carries TRBV12-3 or TRBV12-4 and TRBJ2-5; TCRdb outputs TRBD1, but without DNA this stays unchecked. The CDR3 is 13 amino acids. The CDR3 is CASSFGGAPTQYF.

The chain is built from TRBV7-2 and TRBJ2-5. This CDR3 has 11 amino acids. The V gene's germline CDR1 is SGHTA and CDR2 FQGNSA. The chain's CDR3 is CASNSWETQYF.

The chain joins TRBV7-3 to TRBJ1-1; TCRdb gives TRBD1 as the D gene, but with no DNA this cannot be confirmed. Germline assignment: CDR1 SGHTA and CDR2 FQGTGA. The CDR3 is made up of 14 amino acids. The CDR3 spells CASSLDRVGTEAFF. Variable domain in full (rest from reference TRBV7-3 and TRBJ1-1): GAGVSQTPSNKVTEKGKYVELRCDPISGHTALYWYRQSLGQGPEFLIYFQGTGAADDSGLPNDRFFAVRPEGSVSTLKIQRTERGDSAVYLCASSLDRVGTEAFFGQGTRLTVV.

This chain uses TRBV20-1 with TRBJ2-7; with no DNA, the TCRdb D assignment of TRBD2 cannot be verified. Germline V gives CDR1 DFQATT, CDR2 SNEGSKA (reference sequence). The CDR3 length is 15 residues. The CDR3 region is CSARDWRAVTYEQYF.

The rearrangement joins TRBV5-1 to TRBJ2-3; TCRdb picks TRBD1, but there is no DNA to check that call. Germline V gene data show CDR1 as SGHRS and CDR2 as YFSETQ. The CDR3 sequence is 14 residues long. The CDR3 loop reads CASGTGARADTQYF.

This rearrangement joins TRBV7-2 to TRBJ1-6; there is no DNA to check the TCRdb D call of TRBD1. Germline V gives CDR1 SGHTA, CDR2 FQGNSA. The CDR3 runs to 15 residues. The CDR3 reads CASSLRTGRNSPLHF.

The rearrangement links TRBV29-1 to TRBJ2-7; TCRdb selects TRBD1, and the lack of DNA leaves this call unchecked. CDR1 SQVTM and CDR2 ANQGSEA come from the germline V gene. This CDR3 has 13 amino acids. The CDR3: CSVDGTGSYEQYF.

V is TRBV3-1 and J is TRBJ2-7; no DNA is available, so the TRBD1 call from TCRdb remains unchecked. This CDR3 comprises 16 residues. CDR1 is LGHDT and CDR2 is YNNKEL in the germline V gene (reference sequence). CDR3 sequence reads: CASSQGPQGSAYEQYF.